This T cell receptor beta chain comes out of a study of tumor T cells in aggressive B-cell lymphoma. The germline V gene encodes CDR1 MNHNS and CDR2 SASEGT. CDR3 length: 13 amino acids. Sequencing used immunoSEQ multiplex PCR; TCRdb keeps in-frame clones, though not all of them. This sample carries 700 to 1,000 clones, over 60% of them seen once, and the ten largest clones take roughly 20%. The TCR was taken from an adult with diffuse large B cell lymphoma. The sequencing input was tumor tissue. This chain links TRBV6-1 with TRBJ2-5, with 8 bases that match TRBD1. The closer fit of TRBJ2-7 to the DNA end suggests the J call may be wrong. Here the CDR3 reads CASSGTGWYEQYF. CDR3 nucleotides: TGTGCCAGCAGTGGGACAGGGTGGTACGAGCAGTACTTC.